This passage covers 27 T cell receptor beta chains from one sample sequenced in a study of vaccination and CD4 T cells after COVID-19. The sample's treatment: roughly 11-day PBMC culture with coronavirus spike peptide pools or control peptides (ViraFEST assay). From the unexposed donor, CD4+ T cells were collected ahead of the COVID-19 pandemic (2011-2018). CD4+ T cells that had been cultured provided DNA sequenced with the Oncomine TCR Beta short-read assay. TCRdb processed the PCR reads anew with MiXCR; each CDR3 protein has one entry. This sample has around 7,800 distinct CDR3 sequences, with around 33% found just once. No antigen has been assigned to these receptors. The sample taken for sequencing was CD4+ T cells from blood, cultured in vitro. Source of these receptors: a human donor in good health.

This clonotype was seen a few times. CDR3 DNA sequence: TGCGCCAGCAGCTTGATTCTAGCGGGGGGGCAAGAGACCCAGTACTTC. Translating it yields CASSLILAGGQETQYF. The chain combines TRBV5-1 with TRBJ2-5; 12 bases align to TRBD2. The germline CDR1 and CDR2 sequences are SGHRS and YFSETQ. With V trimmed by 1 base and J by 2 bases, 3 bases remained unmatched. The CDR3 loop spans 16 amino acids.

This chain connects TRBV7-8 to TRBJ1-6; 7 bases are a match to TRBD1. The ends lost 1 base at V and 9 bases at J; junction bases unmatched: 6. This CDR3 is built from 15 residues. Germline V gives CDR1 SGHVS, CDR2 FQNEAQ. Here the CDR3 reads CASSLGGTEFSPLHF. The CDR3 nucleotides read TGTGCCAGCAGCTTAGGAGGGACAGAATTTTCACCCCTCCACTTT.

In its sample, this clonotype was seen a few times. The chain combines TRBV11-2 with TRBJ2-2; D perhaps matches TRBD1 (6 bases). Trimming left V 2 bases short and J 7 bases short, with 17 bases between. CDR1 and CDR2 (germline): SGHAT, FQNNGV. This CDR3 contains 16 residues. The CDR3 bases are TGTGCCAGCAGCTTACTACCAGCAGGGGATTACGGGGAGCTGTTTTTT. Its protein product is CASSLLPAGDYGELFF.

V and J are TRBV11-1 and TRBJ1-2; D ambiguous. The CDR3 contains 12 residues. Trimming took off 3 bases at V and 7 bases at J, with 9 bases between the two ends. The germline CDR1 and CDR2 sequences are SGHAT and FQDESV (reference sequence). CDR3 residues: CASSLEGIGYTF. For the CDR3, the DNA is TGTGCCAGCAGCTTGGAAGGGATTGGCTACACCTTC. The full variable domain, in which reference TRBV11-1 and TRBJ1-2 provide the parts outside the CDR3, is EAEVAQSPRYKITEKSQAVAFWCDPISGHATLYWYRQILGQGPELLVQFQDESVVDDSQLPKDRFSAERLKGVDSTLKIQPAELGDSAMYLCASSLEGIGYTFGSGTRLTVV.

This clonotype is a singleton in its sample. The chain combines TRBV9 with TRBJ2-3; the match to TRBD2 covers 7 bases. The V segment lost 0 bases and the J segment 2 bases; nucleotides outside the gene matches: 6. The CDR3 covers 16 residues. CDR1 is SGDLS, CDR2 YYNGEE, per germline. The DNA of the CDR3 is TGTGCCAGCAGCGTAGCAGCGGGGTCGTCCACAGATACGCAGTATTTT. Amino acid sequence: CASSVAAGSSTDTQYF.

V is TRBV20-1 and J is TRBJ1-2; D is perhaps TRBD1 (5 bases). Germline lookup yields CDR1 DFQATT and CDR2 SNEGSKA (reference sequence). The CDR3 extends over 11 amino acids. The CDR3, as DNA: TGCGGCAGGGAGGGGCCTTATGGCTACACCTTC. Its translation is CGREGPYGYTF.

The sample holds a few counts of this clonotype. This chain uses TRBV6-1 with TRBJ2-7, with D perhaps matching TRBD1 (5 bases). Trimming removed 1 base at V and 2 bases at J, with 12 bases between. The CDR3 length is 15 residues. The V gene's germline CDR1 is MNHNS and CDR2 SASEGT. The CDR3 DNA is TGTGCCAGCAGTGAAGGTGGTGGGGCTCCCTACGAGCAGTACTTC. This translates into CASSEGGGAPYEQYF.

Worth noting for this clonotype: Sequence at one end of the junction differs from germline and may be a read error. The J gene is TRBJ1-6, the V gene TRBV28; D might be TRBD1 (5 bases). In germline, CDR1 is MDHEN, CDR2 SYDVKM. The CDR3 is 15 residues long. CDR3 bases: TGTGCCAGCAGTTTAGCTGGAGGGGCGAATTCACTCCTCCACTTT. Translating it yields CASSLAGGANSLLHF.

V and J are TRBV19 and TRBJ2-2; TRBD1 aligns across 8 bases. Per germline, CDR1 LNHDA and CDR2 SQIVND (reference sequence). The V and J ends lost 4 bases and 4 bases, in that order; junction bases with no gene match: 2. This CDR3 is built from 14 residues. The CDR3 sequence is CASSRQGTTGELFF. CDR3 sequence (DNA): TGTGCCAGTAGTAGACAGGGGACCACCGGGGAGCTGTTTTTT.

J is TRBJ1-2 and V is TRBV19, with D tentatively TRBD1 (5 bases). This CDR3 has 19 amino acids. CDR1 and CDR2 (germline): LNHDA, SQIVND (reference sequence). Deletions cut 8 bases from V and 4 bases from J, with 32 bases between. The CDR3 here is CASSAGKKLVEPHVYGYTF. The CDR3, as DNA: TGTGCCAGTTCGGCAGGGAAAAAGCTGGTAGAACCTCATGTCTATGGCTACACCTTC.

This clonotype has a handful of counts. The chain joins TRBV28 to TRBJ1-2; D call uncertain. The CDR3 runs to 13 residues. The germline V and J ends were trimmed by 2 bases and 1 base, with 5 bases remaining between them. CDR1 and CDR2 (germline): MDHEN, SYDVKM. CDR3 region: CASSLRNNYGYTF. The CDR3 bases are TGTGCCAGCAGTTTAAGGAATAACTATGGCTACACCTTC.

This clonotype has just a few counts. The V call is TRBV5-1, the J call TRBJ2-1; D is uncertain. The germline gives CDR1 SGHRS, CDR2 YFSETQ. V was clipped by 2 bases and J by 9 bases, with 9 bases between them. This CDR3 contains 12 residues. The chain's CDR3 is CASSLQLGEQFF. DNA of the CDR3: TGCGCCAGCAGCTTACAGTTAGGTGAGCAGTTCTTC.

Only one count was recorded for this clonotype. The rearrangement links TRBV5-8 to TRBJ2-3; TRBD2 agrees at 8 bases. This CDR3 is 14 amino acids long. Trimming removed 1 base from V and 8 bases from J; junction bases left unmatched: 6. Germline CDR1 is SGHTS and CDR2 is YDEGEE. In DNA, the CDR3 is TGTGCCAGCAGCTTGCGGGGGGGCTCCGGTACGCAGTATTTT. Amino acid sequence: CASSLRGGSGTQYF.

In this sample, this clonotype turned up a few times. The J gene is TRBJ2-5, the V gene TRBV28, with D possibly being TRBD1 (5 bases). CDR3 length: 13 amino acids. Germline CDR1 reads MDHEN; CDR2 reads SYDVKM. The V end was cut by 5 bases, the J end by 13 bases, with 20 bases between. The CDR3 loop reads CASSILDTGRMYF. CDR3 in DNA: TGTGCCAGCAGTATCCTGGACACCGGTCGGATGTACTTC.

The chain uses TRBV2 and TRBJ2-1; D call uncertain. Germline V gives CDR1 SNHLY, CDR2 FYNNEI. The CDR3 covers 14 residues. V was pared by 7 bases and J by 1 base, with 11 bases between. As DNA, the CDR3 is TGTGCCAGCATCCTAGACATATCCTACAATGAGCAGTTCTTC. Protein product: CASILDISYNEQFF.

Only a few counts were recorded for this clonotype. J is TRBJ2-7 and V is TRBV7-2; unclear D gene. Germline CDR1 reads SGHTA; CDR2 reads FQGNSA. Deletions cut 5 bases from V and 0 bases from J, with 5 bases between. This CDR3 has 12 residues. Here the CDR3 DNA reads TGTGCCAGCAGCAGGAGCTCCTACGAGCAGTACTTC. Translating it yields CASSRSSYEQYF.

This clonotype was seen more than once but under ten times. This chain uses TRBV20-1 with TRBJ2-1, with 8 bases matching TRBD2. The J segment lost 4 bases and the V segment lost 1 base, leaving 9 bases of the junction unmatched. This CDR3 has 16 residues. The germline gives CDR1 DFQATT, CDR2 SNEGSKA (reference sequence). CDR3 sequence reads: CSARGGGPPPYNEQFF. The CDR3 DNA reads TGCAGTGCTAGAGGCGGGGGGCCACCCCCATACAATGAGCAGTTCTTC.

This clonotype has just a few counts. V gene TRBV5-1 combines with J gene TRBJ1-1; TRBD1 matches at 9 bases. The CDR3 is 16 residues long. V shed 2 bases and J 0 bases; nucleotides not matched to a gene: 5. CDR1 and CDR2 (germline): SGHRS, YFSETQ. The CDR3 is CASSFTGGDLNTEAFF. Here the CDR3 DNA reads TGCGCCAGCAGCTTTACAGGGGGCGATTTGAACACTGAAGCTTTCTTT.

This clonotype is categorized as medium-sized. The CDR3 nucleotides are TGCGCCAGCAGCTTGGGGGCGGGGGCGAGCCAAGAGACCCAGTACTTC. Translating gives CASSLGAGASQETQYF. The V call is TRBV5-1, the J call TRBJ2-5, with TRBD2 as a possible D gene (7 bases). V was trimmed by 0 bases and J by 1 base, leaving 13 bases between them. From germline, CDR1 is SGHRS and CDR2 YFSETQ. This CDR3 is 16 amino acids long. The full variable domain, its missing parts supplied by reference TRBV5-1 and TRBJ2-5, is KAGVTQTPRYLIKTRGQQVTLSCSPISGHRSVSWYQQTPGQGLQFLFEYFSETQRNKGNFPGRFSGRQFSNSRSEMNVSTLELGDSALYLCASSLGAGASQETQYFGPGTRLLVL.

In this sample, this clonotype turned up a few times. The chain has TRBV20-1 and TRBJ2-2; D is undetermined. The CDR3 contains 13 residues. V lost 6 bases, J lost 5 bases, and 13 bases lay in between. Germline CDR1 and CDR2: DFQATT and SNEGSKA (reference sequence). CDR3 DNA sequence: TGCAGTGCCAAACCTACTGCGACCGGGGAGCTGTTTTTT. Encoded protein: CSAKPTATGELFF.

The J gene is TRBJ2-1, the V gene TRBV5-1; D gene uncertain. The V end was cut by 3 bases, the J end by 3 bases, with 10 bases between. The CDR3 is 14 residues long. CDR1 is SGHRS and CDR2 is YFSETQ in the germline V gene. The CDR3 here is CASSSLESYNEQFF. CDR3 in DNA: TGCGCCAGCAGCTCTCTTGAGAGCTACAATGAGCAGTTCTTC.

This chain connects TRBV19 to TRBJ1-5; tentatively, D is TRBD1 (6 bases). This CDR3 region has 15 residues. Germline loops: CDR1 LNHDA, CDR2 SQIVND (reference sequence). The V end lost 8 bases, the J end lost 0 bases, and 14 bases lay between the germline ends. The CDR3 loop reads CASQGQSYSNQPQHF. CDR3 DNA: TGTGCCAGTCAGGGGCAGTCGTATAGCAATCAGCCCCAGCATTTT.

This clonotype was observed a few times. The V call is TRBV5-1, the J call TRBJ1-1; D ambiguous. The CDR3 spans 13 residues. With 2 bases removed from V and 3 bases from J, the gap between germline ends came to 8 bases. The germline CDR1 and CDR2 sequences are SGHRS and YFSETQ. CDR3 nucleotides: TGCGCCAGCAGCTTTGCGTGGGACACTGAAGCTTTCTTT. Its protein is CASSFAWDTEAFF.

This clonotype has only a few counts. The chain employs TRBV6-1 and TRBJ1-6, with 7 nucleotides matching TRBD1. J lost 7 bases, V lost 7 bases, and 7 bases had no gene match. CDR3 length: 14 amino acids. The germline CDR1 and CDR2 sequences are MNHNS and SASEGT. The CDR3 nucleotides are TGTGCCAGCATAATGGGGACAGAGAATTCACCCCTCCACTTT. Its protein product is CASIMGTENSPLHF.

In its sample, this clonotype was seen a few times. The chain links TRBV6-1 to TRBJ1-1; 7 bases agree with TRBD1. J lost 0 bases, V lost 6 bases, and 4 bases had no gene match. Germline loops: CDR1 MNHNS, CDR2 SASEGT. There are 14 residues in the CDR3. The CDR3 loop is CASRSGTVNTEAFF. The CDR3 nucleotides read TGTGCCAGCAGATCAGGGACAGTGAACACTGAAGCTTTCTTT.

This clonotype was seen a handful of times. The chain couples TRBV6-1 to TRBJ1-2; D unclear. V was trimmed by 6 bases and J by 5 bases, leaving 22 bases between them. This CDR3 contains 16 residues. Germline CDR1 is MNHNS and CDR2 is SASEGT. The CDR3 coding sequence is TGTGCCAGCAGGGACTTAGCGGGGTACTCTATTTATGGCTACACCTTC. It is translated as CASRDLAGYSIYGYTF.

This chain connects TRBV5-1 to TRBJ1-2, with D perhaps matching TRBD1 (5 bases). Trimming stripped 0 bases from V and 4 bases from J, with 10 bases between. This CDR3 is built from 14 residues. CDR1 is SGHRS, CDR2 YFSETQ, per germline. In DNA, the CDR3 is TGCGCCAGCAGCTTGGTGGGGCCACTCTATGGCTACACCTTC. Its translation: CASSLVGPLYGYTF.